Each of the 6 T cell receptor beta chains below was sequenced from the same sample in a study of shared clonotypes between healthy human individuals. TCRdb's copy holds only in-frame clones and misses some; the assay was immunoSEQ multiplex PCR. The repertoire has just over 2,000,000 clones, around 95% of them found once; the top ten carry 0.13%. What was sequenced was naive CD4+ T cells sorted from blood. Subset defined: CD45RA+ positively selected. The receptors stem from a man aged 18 to 30 in good health.

The chain joins TRBV6-5 to TRBJ2-2; no clear D. The CDR3 is 14 amino acids. Germline assignment: CDR1 MNHEY and CDR2 SVGAGI. The ends were cut back, 2 bases at V and 2 bases at J, with 6 bases in the middle. Written as DNA, the CDR3 is TGTGCCAGCAGTTACCCGGAAAACACCGGGGAGCTGTTTTTT. It translates to CASSYPENTGELFF.

The chain carries TRBV5-1 and TRBJ2-2; D possibly corresponds to TRBD2 (7 bases). V shed 3 bases and J shed 4 bases, with 16 bases lying between them. CDR1 and CDR2 (germline): SGHRS, YFSETQ. The CDR3 totals 16 residues. The CDR3 DNA sequence: TGCGCCAGCAGCTCTTTCGGGGGGCCGCGCACCGGGGAGCTGTTTTTT. Translating it yields CASSSFGGPRTGELFF.

This chain links TRBV6-5 with TRBJ2-7, with D perhaps matching TRBD2 (5 bases). Germline loops: CDR1 MNHEY, CDR2 SVGAGI. This CDR3 is 13 amino acids long. Trimming removed 8 bases at V and 3 bases at J, with 14 bases between. The CDR3: CASAETGGYEQYF. In DNA, the CDR3 is TGTGCCAGCGCCGAAACTGGAGGCTACGAGCAGTACTTC.

The rearrangement uses TRBV18 and TRBJ2-7, with D possibly matching TRBD1 (6 bases). This CDR3 spans 15 amino acids. Germline CDR1 KGHSH, CDR2 LQKENI. Trimming pared 5 bases from V and 0 bases from J, leaving 14 bases between. As DNA, the CDR3 is TGTGCCAGCTCAACGGGAACAGGGTTCTCCTACGAGCAGTACTTC. Protein product: CASSTGTGFSYEQYF.

The chain joins TRBV21-1 to TRBJ1-2; the D call in the table, TRBD1, was not verified against the DNA. TRBV21-1 is a documented pseudogene. The CDR3 has 15 residues. The CDR3 sequence: CASSKAAREWNGYTF. Here the CDR3 DNA reads TGTGCCAGCAGCAAAGCGGCCAGGGAATGGAATGGCTACACCTTC.

The chain has TRBV5-6 and TRBJ1-2; the D is unclear. The CDR3 is 12 residues long. The germline V gene has CDR1 SGHDT and CDR2 YYEEEE. The V end was cut by 0 bases, the J end by 7 bases, with 7 bases between. The CDR3 region is CASSLERGGYTF. CDR3 nucleotides: TGTGCCAGCAGCTTGGAACGTGGTGGCTACACCTTC.